This T cell receptor beta chain was identified during a study of T-cell memory formation after mild COVID-19. Across the study: There were largely donor-specific TCR clusters.

A few counts support this clonotype. UMIs and sample barcodes were carried by the TCR alpha and TCR beta cDNA libraries that 5'RACE produced using constant-segment primers. TCRdb redid the calling of the 5' RACE reads with MiXCR, one entry per CDR3 protein. Among some 300,000 distinct CDR3 sequences listed, around 20% were seen once. Germline loops: CDR1 MNHEY, CDR2 SMNVEV (reference sequence). The CDR3 runs to 15 residues. V dropped 1 base and J dropped 3 bases, with 9 bases sitting between them. The V call is TRBV27, the J call TRBJ2-2; D uncertain. This sequence was found in a man younger than 30 who had mild COVID-19 (a few samples of this study predate the infection). Cell type and time point are not known. Source material: PBMCs or a T cell subset sorted from them (not recorded which). The CDR3 loop reads CASSLFPSYTGELFF. In nucleotides, the CDR3 is TGTGCCAGCAGTTTATTCCCAAGTTACACCGGGGAGCTGTTTTTT.